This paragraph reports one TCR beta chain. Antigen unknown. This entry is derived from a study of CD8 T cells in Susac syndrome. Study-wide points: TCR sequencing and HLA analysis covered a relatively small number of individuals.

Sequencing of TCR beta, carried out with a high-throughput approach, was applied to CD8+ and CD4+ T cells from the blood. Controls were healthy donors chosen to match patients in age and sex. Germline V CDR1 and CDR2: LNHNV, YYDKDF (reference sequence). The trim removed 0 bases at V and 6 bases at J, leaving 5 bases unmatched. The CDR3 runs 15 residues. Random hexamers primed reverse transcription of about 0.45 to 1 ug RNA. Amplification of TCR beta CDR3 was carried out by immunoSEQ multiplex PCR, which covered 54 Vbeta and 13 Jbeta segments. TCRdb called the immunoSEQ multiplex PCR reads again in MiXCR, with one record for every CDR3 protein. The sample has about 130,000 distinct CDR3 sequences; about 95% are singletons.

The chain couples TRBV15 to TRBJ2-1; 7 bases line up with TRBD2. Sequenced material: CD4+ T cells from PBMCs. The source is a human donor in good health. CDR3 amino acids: CATSREGGSINEQFF. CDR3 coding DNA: TGTGCCACCAGCAGAGAAGGCGGGAGTATCAATGAGCAGTTCTTC.